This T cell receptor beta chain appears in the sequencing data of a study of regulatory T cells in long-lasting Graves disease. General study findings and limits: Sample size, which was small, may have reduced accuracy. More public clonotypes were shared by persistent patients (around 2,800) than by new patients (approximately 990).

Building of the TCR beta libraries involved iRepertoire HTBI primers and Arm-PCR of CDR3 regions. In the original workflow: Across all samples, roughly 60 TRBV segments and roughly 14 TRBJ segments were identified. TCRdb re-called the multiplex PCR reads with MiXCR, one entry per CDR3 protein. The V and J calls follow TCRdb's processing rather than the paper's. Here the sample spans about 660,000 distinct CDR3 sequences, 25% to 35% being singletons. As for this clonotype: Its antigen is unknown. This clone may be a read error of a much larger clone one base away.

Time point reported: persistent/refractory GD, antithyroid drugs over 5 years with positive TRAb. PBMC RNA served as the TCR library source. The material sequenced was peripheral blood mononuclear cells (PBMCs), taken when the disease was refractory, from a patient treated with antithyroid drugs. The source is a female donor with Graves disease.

CDR3 in DNA: TGTGCCAGCAGCTCCAGGACAGGGAGCACTGAAGCTTTCTTT. It codes for CASSSRTGSTEAFF. V and J are TRBV11-3 and TRBJ1-1, with 8 bases matching TRBD1. Germline trimming cut 4 bases from V and 4 bases from J; bases unmatched to any gene: 5. Per the germline V gene, CDR1 is SGHNT and CDR2 is YENEEA. The CDR3 has 14 residues.